This T cell receptor beta chain was identified during a study of blood T cell repertoires in COVID-19. Study processing details: Amplification with reference gene primers provided the estimates of nucleated cell counts. Only in-frame clones appear in the TCRdb table, and some are missing; sequencing was by immunoSEQ multiplex PCR. The V and J calls and clone size come from that table; D and trimming were worked out from the DNA. The sample includes about 57,000 clones, 87% of them seen just once. The V end lost 2 bases, the J end lost 10 bases, and 12 bases lay between the germline ends. The CDR3 has 13 residues. Germline V gene sequence: CDR1 WNHNN, CDR2 SYGVQD (reference sequence).

The sequencing sample was made of peripheral blood. The rearrangement links TRBV10-1 to TRBJ2-1; a weak D match, TRBD1 (6 bases). This TCR was sampled from a woman aged 80 or over with COVID-19, enrolled during active disease. Here the CDR3 reads CASSETTGYEQFF. CDR3 DNA: TGCGCCAGCAGTGAGACTACAGGGTACGAGCAGTTCTTC.